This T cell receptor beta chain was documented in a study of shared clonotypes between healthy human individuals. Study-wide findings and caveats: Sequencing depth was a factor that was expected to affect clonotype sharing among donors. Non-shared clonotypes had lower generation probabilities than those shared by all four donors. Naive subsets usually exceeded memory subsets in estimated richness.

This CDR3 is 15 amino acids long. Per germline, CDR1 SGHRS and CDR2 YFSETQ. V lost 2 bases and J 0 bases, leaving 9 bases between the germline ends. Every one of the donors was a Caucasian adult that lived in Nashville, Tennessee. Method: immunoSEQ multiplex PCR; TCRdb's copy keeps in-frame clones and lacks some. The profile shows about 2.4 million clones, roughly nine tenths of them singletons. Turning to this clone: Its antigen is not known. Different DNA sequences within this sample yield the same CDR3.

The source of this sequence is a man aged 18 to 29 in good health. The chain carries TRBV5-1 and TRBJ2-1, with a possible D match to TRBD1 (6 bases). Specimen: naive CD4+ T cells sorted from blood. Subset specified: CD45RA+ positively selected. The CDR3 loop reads CASSLQGSSYNEQFF. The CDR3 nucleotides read TGCGCCAGCAGCTTACAGGGTAGCTCCTACAATGAGCAGTTCTTC.